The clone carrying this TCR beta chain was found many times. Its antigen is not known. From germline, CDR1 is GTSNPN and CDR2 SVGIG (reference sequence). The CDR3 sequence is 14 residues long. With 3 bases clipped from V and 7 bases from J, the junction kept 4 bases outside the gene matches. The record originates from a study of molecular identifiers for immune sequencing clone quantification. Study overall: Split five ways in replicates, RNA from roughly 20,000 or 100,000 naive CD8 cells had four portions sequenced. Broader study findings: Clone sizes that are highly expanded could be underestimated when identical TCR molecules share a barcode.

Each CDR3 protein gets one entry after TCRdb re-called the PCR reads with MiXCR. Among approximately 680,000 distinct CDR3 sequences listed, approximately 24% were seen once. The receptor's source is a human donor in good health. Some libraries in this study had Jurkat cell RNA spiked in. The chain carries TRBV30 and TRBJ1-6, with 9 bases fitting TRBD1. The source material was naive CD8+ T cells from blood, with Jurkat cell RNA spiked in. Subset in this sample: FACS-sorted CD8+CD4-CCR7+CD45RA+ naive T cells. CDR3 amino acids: CAWSPGQGNSPLHF. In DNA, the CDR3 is TGTGCCTGGAGCCCGGGACAGGGAAATTCACCCCTCCACTTT.